The TCR beta chain described here comes from a study of cytomegalovirus exposure and HLA in healthy donors. A remark on this clone: Its ends do not fully match the called genes, so a read error is possible.

This CDR3 has 18 amino acids. Germline CDR1 reads SEHNR; CDR2 reads FQNEAQ (reference sequence). 13 Jbeta primers and 60 Vbeta primers were used for the PCR. Method: immunoSEQ multiplex PCR; TCRdb's copy keeps in-frame clones and lacks some. The sample lists some 130,000 clones, around 71% occurring once. This sequence joins TRBV7-9 and TRBJ2-6; D could derive from TRBD1 or TRBD2 (6 bases each). The sequenced material came from PBMCs. The sequence was collected from a woman aged 55-69 years in good health and CMV-seropositive. The CDR3 nucleotides read TGTTCCAGCAGCTTAGGGGGGCCATTCCTCTCTGGGGCCAACGTCCTGACTTTC. Protein: CSSSLGGPFLSGANVLTF.